These T cell receptor beta chains were read from a single sample in a study of blood T cell repertoires in COVID-19. Assay: immunoSEQ multiplex PCR; the TCRdb copy retains only in-frame clones and omits some. The table records more than 100,000 clones, 80% to 90% of them present only once. The sequenced sample consisted of PBMCs or T cells enriched from blood (not recorded which). These receptors were obtained from a man aged 40-55 years with acute COVID-19. The CDR3 runs from the conserved cysteine through the conserved F or W. A D gene is named only where the DNA matches it firmly. Size values are once, few and many counts, or a class for expanded clones, and some rows have none.

size: few; D: TRBD2; V: TRBV5-1; J: TRBJ2-5; DNA: TGCGCCAGCAGCTTGGAAGCGGGATGGGGGACCCAGTACTTC; CDR3: CASSLEAGWGTQYF
size: NA; D: TRBD2; V: TRBV19; J: TRBJ2-2; DNA: TGTGCCAGTAGTATAACCAGCGGGGGGAACACCGGGGAGCTGTTTTTT; CDR3: CASSITSGGNTGELFF
size: NA; D: NA; V: TRBV7-2; J: TRBJ2-4; DNA: TGTGCCAGCAGCTTCAGAGGGGACTCCCGAGTTCAGTACTTC; CDR3: CASSFRGDSRVQYF
size: NA; D: NA; V: TRBV6-5; J: TRBJ1-2; DNA: TGTGCCAGCAGTTCCCCCGAGAGAGGCTACACCTTC; CDR3: CASSSPERGYTF
size: NA; D: TRBD1; V: TRBV7-9; J: TRBJ1-2; DNA: TGTGCCAGCAGCAAAGAGGACAGGGAAGGGGGCTACACCTTC; CDR3: CASSKEDREGGYTF
size: NA; D: TRBD2; V: TRBV7-2; J: TRBJ2-1; DNA: TGTGCCAGCACTCAATTACCGGGACTAGCGGGGCTTGAGCAGTTCTTC; CDR3: CASTQLPGLAGLEQFF
size: NA; D: NA; V: TRBV27; J: TRBJ1-2; DNA: TGTGCCAGCAGTTTATCAGGGACAAACTATGGCTACACCTTC; CDR3: CASSLSGTNYGYTF
size: NA; D: TRBD1; V: TRBV10-3; J: TRBJ2-2; DNA: TGTGCCATCAGTTTGGGGACAGGGATCCGCACCGGGGAGCTGTTTTTT; CDR3: CAISLGTGIRTGELFF
size: NA; D: NA; V: TRBV9; J: TRBJ1-2; DNA: TGTGCCAGCAGCGTAGAAGCCGGGGTCTATGGCTACACCTTC; CDR3: CASSVEAGVYGYTF
size: NA; D: TRBD2; V: TRBV18; J: TRBJ2-7; DNA: TGTGCCAGCTCACCCGGGACTAGCGAATACGAGCAGTACTTC; CDR3: CASSPGTSEYEQYF
size: NA; D: TRBD2; V: TRBV6-5; J: TRBJ2-3; DNA: TGTGCCAGCAGTTACAGGCTAGCGGGCACAGATACGCAGTATTTT; CDR3: CASSYRLAGTDTQYF
size: NA; D: NA; V: TRBV28; J: TRBJ2-7; DNA: TGTGCCAGCAGTTTATGGCAGGGGAGCTCCTACGAGCAGTACTTC; CDR3: CASSLWQGSSYEQYF
size: NA; D: NA; V: TRBV21-1; J: TRBJ2-7; DNA: TGTGCCAGCAGTATGGGAGGGGCCTCCTACGAGCAGTACTTC; CDR3: CASSMGGASYEQYF
size: NA; D: NA; V: TRBV6-5; J: TRBJ1-2; DNA: TGTGCCAGCAGGTCCGACGGGAACTATGGCTACACCTTC; CDR3: CASRSDGNYGYTF
size: NA; D: TRBD1; V: TRBV5-6; J: TRBJ1-2; DNA: TGTGCCAGCAGCTCCAGGGGGCTTCAGTTAGATGGCTACACCTTC; CDR3: CASSSRGLQLDGYTF
size: NA; D: TRBD2; V: TRBV20-1; J: TRBJ2-7; DNA: TGCAGTGCTAGTTGGGGGGCTAGCGGGGTCCACGAGCAGTACTTC; CDR3: CSASWGASGVHEQYF
size: NA; D: NA; V: TRBV28; J: TRBJ2-1; DNA: TGTGCCAGCAGGGGGCTCATGAATGAGCAGTTCTTC; CDR3: CASRGLMNEQFF
size: many; D: NA; V: TRBV5-5; J: TRBJ1-6; DNA: TGTGCCAGCAGCTTGGGACCCCAGGGCAATTCACCCCTCCACTTT; CDR3: CASSLGPQGNSPLHF
size: few; D: NA; V: TRBV5-1; J: TRBJ2-1; DNA: TGCGCCAGCAGCTTGTTTCTACCGTACAATGAGCAGTTCTTC; CDR3: CASSLFLPYNEQFF
size: NA; D: NA; V: TRBV7-2; J: TRBJ2-7; DNA: TGTGCCAGCAGCCCGGGTTCTTTGCCCCACGAGCAGTACTTC; CDR3: CASSPGSLPHEQYF
size: NA; D: NA; V: TRBV18; J: TRBJ1-1; DNA: TGTGCCAGCTCACCCAGGGAGGGCCCGAACACTGAAGCTTTCTTT; CDR3: CASSPREGPNTEAFF
size: NA; D: NA; V: TRBV11-3; J: TRBJ2-2; DNA: TGTGCCAGCAGCTTATCCATTCCCCAGGGGTGGGCCGGGGAGCTGTTTTTT; CDR3: CASSLSIPQGWAGELFF
size: NA; D: TRBD1; V: TRBV7-2; J: TRBJ1-2; DNA: TGTGCCAGCAGCTTCCGGGCGGGACAGGAAGGGGTCTATGGCTACACCTTC; CDR3: CASSFRAGQEGVYGYTF
size: once; D: TRBD1; V: TRBV5-1; J: TRBJ2-2; DNA: TGCGCCAGCAGCTTCGGGACAGAGATCACCGGGGAGCTGTTTTTT; CDR3: CASSFGTEITGELFF
size: NA; D: NA; V: TRBV5-1; J: TRBJ2-3; DNA: TGCGCCAGCAGACTAAGCACAGATACGCAGTATTTT; CDR3: CASRLSTDTQYF
size: NA; D: NA; V: TRBV15; J: TRBJ1-4; DNA: TGTGCCACCAGCATCGATAGGGGAAATAATGAAAAACTGTTTTTT; CDR3: CATSIDRGNNEKLFF
size: NA; D: TRBD1; V: TRBV25-1; J: TRBJ1-4; DNA: TGTGCCAGCAGTGAATCGGCAGGGGGTAATGAAAAACTGTTTTTT; CDR3: CASSESAGGNEKLFF
size: few; D: NA; V: TRBV6-5; J: TRBJ2-7; DNA: TGTGCCAGCAGTTCATCTCAAGCGTCCGTGCAGTACTTC; CDR3: CASSSSQASVQYF
size: NA; D: NA; V: TRBV30; J: TRBJ2-5; DNA: TGTGCCTGGAGTGTAGGGGACAAAGAGACCCAGTACTTC; CDR3: CAWSVGDKETQYF
size: NA; D: TRBD1; V: TRBV7-2; J: TRBJ2-1; DNA: TGTGCCAGCACCTTACCCCACAGGGGCCATGAGCAGTTCTTC; CDR3: CASTLPHRGHEQFF
size: NA; D: TRBD2; V: TRBV11-2; J: TRBJ2-3; DNA: TGTGCCAGCAGCCGGAGGGCTAGCGGGGGCACAGATACGCAGTATTTT; CDR3: CASSRRASGGTDTQYF
size: NA; D: TRBD1; V: TRBV7-2; J: TRBJ1-5; DNA: TGTGCCAGCAGCTTAAACGCAGGGGGCGGTCAGCCCCAGCATTTT; CDR3: CASSLNAGGGQPQHF
size: few; D: TRBD1; V: TRBV18; J: TRBJ1-5; DNA: TGTGCCAGCTCACCGGAAGGCGGGACAGGGTTCAATCAGCCCCAGCATTTT; CDR3: CASSPEGGTGFNQPQHF
size: NA; D: NA; V: TRBV5-6; J: TRBJ2-3; DNA: TGTGCCAGCAGCTTCAGGAGCACAGATACGCAGTATTTT; CDR3: CASSFRSTDTQYF